The T cell receptor (beta chain) under discussion was sequenced for a study of shared clonotypes between healthy human individuals. General study findings and limits: Memory subsets had estimated richness that was generally smaller than that of naive subsets. Generation probability values for non-shared clonotypes were lower than those for clonotypes shared by all four donors. Sequencing of the sorted subsets was shown by rarefaction to be incomplete despite large depth.

The repertoire was sequenced with immunoSEQ multiplex PCR; TCRdb's copy has only in-frame clones and lacks some. The repertoire consists of around 700,000 clones, with approximately 79% occurring once and the leading ten covering 1.5% to 2%. This clone was seen only once. Its antigen remains unidentified. This sequence may be a read error, since a much larger clone differs from it by one base. This sample includes further DNA sequences coding for the same CDR3. Negatively enriched CD4+ T cells were divided by CD45RA into naive and memory. The CDR3 is 14 residues long. CDR1 is SEHNR and CDR2 is FQNEAQ in the germline V gene (reference sequence). Trimming left V 4 bases short and J 0 bases short, with 6 bases between.

The V gene is TRBV7-9, the J gene TRBJ1-4; no definite D call. This TCR derives from a woman in her twenties or thirties in good health. Sequencing was performed on memory CD4+ T cells sorted from blood. Specified subset: CD45RA-negative fraction. In nucleotides, the CDR3 is TGTGCCAGCAGCTCAGGTGCAACTAATGAAAAACTGTTTTTT. Translating it yields CASSSGATNEKLFF.